Described below is a single TCR beta chain sequence and its context. The sample belongs to a study of blood T cell repertoires in COVID-19. Study in general: COVID-19 samples, acute and convalescent, were from the United States, Italy and Spain. The analysed material was cDNA or gDNA that came from T cells, B-cell-depleted T cells, or PBMCs.

Produced via immunoSEQ multiplex PCR; TCRdb's table is partial and in-frame only. The sample consists of about 320,000 clones, approximately 90% of them appearing once. Clinical history as reported by participants underpinned cohort assignment. This clonotype was obtained from a woman aged 25 to 39 who had been exposed to COVID-19. The sample comprised PBMCs or T cells enriched from blood (not recorded which).

As DNA, the CDR3 is TGTGCCAGCAGTGTGGGGGGGAACGGCTACACCTTC. It codes for CASSVGGNGYTF. V and J are TRBV2 and TRBJ1-2, with D possibly TRBD1 on 5 matching bases. Trimming stripped 4 bases from V and 8 bases from J, with 11 bases between. CDR3 length: 12 amino acids. The germline gives CDR1 SNHLY, CDR2 FYNNEI.